This T cell receptor (beta chain) was captured by sequencing in a study of T cell responses to AZD1222 COVID-19 vaccine. Doses given second, at about 4 or about 12 weeks, were pooled. Libraries were prepared by immunoSEQ multiplex PCR; TCRdb keeps only in-frame clonotypes and omits some of them. The sample records approximately 75,000 clones, around 86% being singletons. Germline loops: CDR1 MNHEY, CDR2 SVGEGT. Trimming shortened V by 0 bases and J by 0 bases, and 17 bases separated the two germline ends. The CDR3 is 19 residues long. The sample consisted of peripheral blood, taken 28 days after the second AZD1222 dose. The TCR was taken from an adult who received the AZD1222 COVID-19 vaccine. The V and J genes are TRBV6-2 or TRBV6-3 and TRBJ1-4; D is unclear. DNA of the CDR3: TGTGCCAGCAGTTACTCAGGGTATTCCAATCTTGCAACTAATGAAAAACTGTTTTTT. Translation: CASSYSGYSNLATNEKLFF.